Following are 19 T cell receptor beta chains from one sample sequenced in a study of early T cells in non-severe SARS-CoV-2 infection. TCRdb itself ran the 5' RACE reads through MiXCR, one entry per CDR3 protein. Of about 56,000 distinct CDR3 sequences in the sample, around 15% are singletons; the top ten hold 4.1%. The input for sequencing was whole blood, taken at baseline. These receptor sequences come from an adult who was a healthcare worker with PCR-confirmed SARS-CoV-2 infection or an uninfected control (not recorded which).

The chain is built from TRBV29-1 and TRBJ2-3; the match to TRBD2 covers 7 bases. Germline V lookup: CDR1 SQVTM, CDR2 ANQGSEA. V lost 5 bases and J lost 4; bases outside the gene matches: 9. This CDR3 spans 14 amino acids. The CDR3 loop is CSVLRRELADTQYF. The CDR3 bases are TGCAGCGTTTTAAGGCGGGAGCTAGCAGATACGCAGTATTTT.

This clonotype turned up a few times. V is TRBV7-6 and J is TRBJ1-6; D may be TRBD1 (5 bases). The germline V gene encodes CDR1 SGHVS and CDR2 FNYEAQ. CDR3 size: 16 residues. V was cut by 6 bases and J by 6 bases, with 18 bases left in between. The CDR3 coding sequence is TGTGCCAGCAGTCAGGACGCCGGGGGAATTAATTCACCCCTCCACTTT. It yields the protein CASSQDAGGINSPLHF.

This clonotype was recorded a few times. The V and J genes are TRBV18 and TRBJ2-7; TRBD2 matches at 9 bases. Per the germline V gene, CDR1 is KGHSH and CDR2 is LQKENI. This CDR3 spans 17 amino acids. V shed 6 bases, J shed 4 bases, and the junction held 16 bases outside the gene matches. CDR3 sequence: CASSHVTGTSRWYEQYF. DNA for the CDR3: TGTGCCAGCTCTCACGTAACCGGGACTAGCAGGTGGTACGAGCAGTACTTC.

J is TRBJ1-6 and V is TRBV5-1, with unresolved D. CDR3 length: 14 residues. The ends were cut back, 0 bases at V and 8 bases at J, with 9 bases in the middle. Germline V lookup: CDR1 SGHRS, CDR2 YFSETQ. CDR3 in DNA: TGCGCCAGCAGCTTGGGACGGCTACATTCACCCCTCCACTTT. Its translation: CASSLGRLHSPLHF.

This clonotype was picked up a small number of times. The chain recombines TRBV28 with TRBJ2-1; the match to TRBD2 covers 8 bases. Germline trimming cut 6 bases from V and 15 bases from J; bases unmatched to any gene: 13. Germline lookup yields CDR1 MDHEN and CDR2 SYDVKM. The CDR3 sequence is 13 residues long. CDR3 sequence reads: CASSPGTGGSRFF. The CDR3 DNA reads as TGTGCCAGCAGCCCGGGGACGGGGGGGTCGAGGTTCTTC.

This clonotype showed up just a few times. V usage is TRBV3-1 and J usage is TRBJ1-2, with 12 positions matching TRBD1. Germline V lookup: CDR1 LGHDT, CDR2 YNNKEL (reference sequence). This CDR3 comprises 14 residues. V lost 2 bases, J lost 8 bases, and 3 bases stayed unmatched. The CDR3 DNA is TGTGCCAGCAGCCAACCGGGACAGGGGGCCGGCTACACCTTC. Translated: CASSQPGQGAGYTF.

DNA for the CDR3: TGTGCCAGCAGCGCCGGGACTAGCGGGAGTTATACGCAGTATTTT. This encodes CASSAGTSGSYTQYF. The chain links TRBV9 to TRBJ2-3, with 14 bases lining up with TRBD2. CDR3 size: 15 residues. V dropped 3 bases and J dropped 7; count of bases not matched to a gene: 4. The germline V gene encodes CDR1 SGDLS and CDR2 YYNGEE.

This clonotype was seen only a few times. The rearrangement links TRBV5-1 to TRBJ1-4, with a weak D call TRBD1 (5 bases). Germline assignment: CDR1 SGHRS and CDR2 YFSETQ. There are 14 residues in the CDR3. Trimming shortened V by 4 bases and J by 0 bases, and 7 bases separated the two germline ends. As DNA, the CDR3 is TGCGCCAGCAGCGGGGACCCAACTAATGAAAAACTGTTTTTT. It yields the protein CASSGDPTNEKLFF.

This clonotype has ten or more counts. The V gene is TRBV12-3 or TRBV12-4, the J gene TRBJ1-2, with 8 nucleotides matching TRBD1. Trimming cost V 6 bases and J 14 bases; bases outside gene matches: 14. The CDR3 has 13 amino acids. The CDR3 protein is CASSQTSGTGRTF. The CDR3, as DNA: TGTGCCAGCAGCCAAACCTCCGGGACAGGTCGAACCTTC.

This clonotype was seen a handful of times. The chain uses TRBV5-1 and TRBJ2-7, with 8 bases that match TRBD1. Germline lookup yields CDR1 SGHRS and CDR2 YFSETQ. The CDR3 contains 14 residues. J gave up 3 bases and V 3 bases, and 5 bases lay outside the gene matches. CDR3 nucleotide sequence: TGCGCCAGCAGCTGGGGGACAGGCCTCTACGAGCAGTACTTC. Its translation: CASSWGTGLYEQYF. Filled out from reference TRBV5-1 and TRBJ2-7, the complete variable domain reads KAGVTQTPRYLIKTRGQQVTLSCSPISGHRSVSWYQQTPGQGLQFLFEYFSETQRNKGNFPGRFSGRQFSNSRSEMNVSTLELGDSALYLCASSWGTGLYEQYFGPGTRLTVT.

This clonotype has more than one count but fewer than ten. V and J are TRBV13 and TRBJ2-7, with 16 bases matching TRBD2. This CDR3 spans 16 amino acids. V shed 5 bases and J 7 bases; nucleotides not matched to a gene: 8. Looked up from germline, CDR1 is PRHDT and CDR2 is FYEKMQ (reference sequence). DNA of the CDR3: TGTGCCAGCAGCGCGGGACTAGCGGGGGGGCCAGGAGAGCAGTACTTC. Amino acids: CASSAGLAGGPGEQYF.

This clonotype was observed a few times. This chain connects TRBV20-1 to TRBJ2-7; 9 bases are a match to TRBD2. The trim removed 5 bases at V and 0 bases at J, leaving 8 bases unmatched. The V gene's germline CDR1 is DFQATT and CDR2 SNEGSKA (reference sequence). The CDR3 extends over 15 amino acids. The CDR3, as DNA: TGCAGTGCTCGCTCACTAGCGGGCCGCTCCTACGAGCAGTACTTC. Residues: CSARSLAGRSYEQYF.

The CDR3 nucleotides read TGTGCCAGCAGTTTAAATCTCTACGAGCAGTACTTC. Translation gives CASSLNLYEQYF. The gene calls are TRBV28 and TRBJ2-7; D gene ambiguous. The CDR3 is made up of 12 amino acids. Germline CDR1 is MDHEN and CDR2 is SYDVKM. Trimming took 2 bases from V and 3 from J, leaving 5 bases between them. The full variable domain, its missing parts supplied by reference TRBV28 and TRBJ2-7, is DVKVTQSSRYLVKRTGEKVFLECVQDMDHENMFWYRQDPGLGLRLIYFSYDVKMKEKGDIPEGYSVSREKKERFSLILESASTNQTSMYLCASSLNLYEQYFGPGTRLTVT.

This clonotype was counted many times. The chain combines TRBV28 with TRBJ2-3, with D perhaps TRBD2 (5 bases). Germline V gene data show CDR1 as MDHEN and CDR2 as SYDVKM. V was trimmed by 9 bases and J by 0 bases, leaving 10 bases between them. The CDR3 runs to 13 residues. Written as DNA, the CDR3 is TGTGCCAGTGGGAGTTCGAGCACAGATACGCAGTATTTT. Residues: CASGSSSTDTQYF.

This clonotype appeared once. The chain uses TRBV29-1 and TRBJ2-3; 10 bases align to TRBD1. Trimming cost V 7 bases and J 6 bases; bases outside gene matches: 7. Germline CDR1 SQVTM, CDR2 ANQGSEA. The CDR3 runs to 13 residues. The CDR3, as DNA: TGCAGCGGCAGACAGGGGGCGTTTGATACGCAGTATTTT. Its translation: CSGRQGAFDTQYF.

The table lists this clonotype with a count of one. J is TRBJ2-5 and V is TRBV5-1, with 11 bases matching TRBD1. Looked up from germline, CDR1 is SGHRS and CDR2 is YFSETQ. V was clipped by 5 bases and J by 2 bases; unmatched bases: 5. The CDR3 is 15 amino acids. The CDR3 nucleotides are TGCGCCAGCAGGCCGGGGACAGGGGGTCAAGAGACCCAGTACTTC. Translating it yields CASRPGTGGQETQYF. Based on the CDR3 plus reference TRBV5-1 and TRBJ2-5, the full variable domain is KAGVTQTPRYLIKTRGQQVTLSCSPISGHRSVSWYQQTPGQGLQFLFEYFSETQRNKGNFPGRFSGRQFSNSRSEMNVSTLELGDSALYLCASRPGTGGQETQYFGPGTRLLVL.

There are many counts of this clonotype. J is TRBJ2-5 and V is TRBV7-2; unclear D gene. The CDR3 loop spans 15 amino acids. In germline, CDR1 is SGHTA, CDR2 FQGNSA. The V end was cut by 7 bases, the J end by 2 bases, with 17 bases between. This chain's CDR3 is CASNRATWPQETQYF. The CDR3 nucleotides are TGTGCCAGCAATAGAGCGACTTGGCCTCAAGAGACCCAGTACTTC.

This clonotype was recorded many times. The J gene is TRBJ2-1, the V gene TRBV6-1; a possible D gene is TRBD1 (6 bases). The CDR3 runs to 15 residues. The ends were cut back, 2 bases at V and 3 bases at J, with 11 bases in the middle. The germline V gene has CDR1 MNHNS and CDR2 SASEGT. The CDR3, as DNA: TGTGCCAGCAGTGAAACCCTGGACAGCTACAATGAGCAGTTCTTC. Translating it yields CASSETLDSYNEQFF.

The CDR3 region has the DNA TGCGCCAGCAGCTTGGCTCGAGCTAACTATGGCTACACCTTC. Its translation: CASSLARANYGYTF. This chain uses TRBV5-1 with TRBJ1-2, with D unclear. V was trimmed by 0 bases and J by 0 bases, leaving 6 bases between them. The CDR3 covers 14 residues. Germline loops: CDR1 SGHRS, CDR2 YFSETQ.